These T cell receptor beta chains were read from a single sample in a study of OX40 agonist ivuxolimab in advanced cancers. Generated by immunoSEQ multiplex PCR, the TCRdb table keeps only in-frame clones and is missing some. The table has 98,000 or so clones, roughly 80% seen once. The sample was CD4+ or CD8+ T cells sorted from blood, taken in a trial of the OX40 agonist ivuxolimab. These TCRs come from an adult with an advanced solid tumor such as melanoma, head and neck, liver or kidney cancer. Each CDR3 is given with its conserved first and last residue. The order of the fields is V gene, D gene, clone size, J gene, CDR3 DNA, CDR3 protein. D genes are given only for firm matches. Only some rows state a clone size, as once, few, many or a class for expanded clones.

TRBV7-3	TRBD2	.	TRBJ2-1	TGTGCCAGCAGCTTCGGACTAGCGGGCAATGAGCAGTTCTTC	CASSFGLAGNEQFF
TRBV5-1	.	.	TRBJ1-3	TGCGCCAGCAGCTCCAGTTCGCAGAGCTCTGGAAACACCATATATTTT	CASSSSSQSSGNTIYF
TRBV7-2	.	.	TRBJ2-7	TGTGCCAGCAGCTTAGAGTCGTCAGGGGCCTACGAGCAGTACTTC	CASSLESSGAYEQYF
TRBV6-1	.	.	TRBJ1-5	TGTGCCAGCAGTGATACCCGCCCGAATCAGCCCCAGCATTTT	CASSDTRPNQPQHF
TRBV5-1	TRBD2	.	TRBJ2-1	TGCGCCAGCAGCGGGGGCGCTAGCGGGATTACCTACAATGAGCAGTTCTTC	CASSGGASGITYNEQFF
TRBV6-6	TRBD2	.	TRBJ2-3	TGTGCCAGCAGTTCGGGACTAGACACAGATACGCAGTATTTT	CASSSGLDTDTQYF
TRBV5-1	TRBD2	.	TRBJ2-3	TGCGCCAGCAGTCTTGGGACTAGCGGACCCCCGGATACGCAGTATTTT	CASSLGTSGPPDTQYF
TRBV5-8	TRBD2	.	TRBJ2-3	TGTGCCAGCAGCGCAGGACTAGCGGGAGCGATAGATACGCAGTATTTT	CASSAGLAGAIDTQYF
TRBV5-5	.	.	TRBJ1-2	TGTGCCAGCAGCTTGTCAGGGTGGATTGGCGGCTACACCTTC	CASSLSGWIGGYTF
TRBV6-5	.	.	TRBJ1-1	TGTGCCAGCAGTTACCCCCCCAGCTATGAAGCTTTCTTT	CASSYPPSYEAFF
TRBV6-1	.	.	TRBJ1-5	TGTGCCAGCAGGGAAAGGACGGATACTTATAGCAATCAGCCCCAGCATTTT	CASRERTDTYSNQPQHF
TRBV7-6	.	.	TRBJ2-7	TGTGCCAGCAGCCATGGTCATTCCACCAACGAGCAGTACTTC	CASSHGHSTNEQYF
TRBV30	.	.	TRBJ2-2	TGTGCCTGGAGTGGGACGGTTACCGGGGAGCTGTTTTTT	CAWSGTVTGELFF
TRBV6-6	TRBD2	.	TRBJ2-1	TGTGCCAGCAGTTACGGGACTAGCGGGCAAGAGCAGTTCTTC	CASSYGTSGQEQFF
TRBV6-5	.	once	TRBJ2-5	TGTGCCAGCAGACGAACAGGGCGCCGGGAGACCCAGTACTTC	CASRRTGRRETQYF
TRBV9	TRBD1	.	TRBJ1-2	TGTGCCAGCAGCGAGGGACAGGGTTCCTATGGCTACACCTTC	CASSEGQGSYGYTF
TRBV7-2	.	once	TRBJ2-7	TGTGCCAGCAGCTTAGGTGGCACCTCCTACGAGCAGTACTTC	CASSLGGTSYEQYF
TRBV7-7	.	.	TRBJ2-1	TGTGCCAGCAGCCCATTTCCGCGGGGTAGCAGGGTTTCCTACAATGAGCAGTTCTTC	CASSPFPRGSRVSYNEQFF
TRBV5-4	TRBD2	few	TRBJ2-3	TGTGCCAGCAGCTTGGGCGGACTAGCGGGACGCATTGATACGCAGTATTTT	CASSLGGLAGRIDTQYF
TRBV19	.	.	TRBJ1-2	TGTGCCAGTAAGCAGGAATACTATGGCTACACCTTC	CASKQEYYGYTF
TRBV28	.	.	TRBJ2-3	TGTGCCAGCAGTTCTAGGGCGGTCGGTGCGCAGTATTTT	CASSSRAVGAQYF
TRBV27	TRBD1	.	TRBJ1-1	TGTGCCAGCAGTCTACCCGGGACAGGGGCTGAAGCTTTCTTT	CASSLPGTGAEAFF
TRBV19	TRBD2	.	TRBJ2-2	TGTGCCAGTAGTATGACTAGCGGGGGGGCCCCGAACACCGGGGAGCTGTTTTTT	CASSMTSGGAPNTGELFF
TRBV7-9	.	.	TRBJ2-7	TGTGCCAGCAGCTTCGACTCCTACGAGCAGTACTTC	CASSFDSYEQYF
TRBV6-1	.	once	TRBJ2-2	TGTGCCATTAAGGTGGGGCTAGGGGACACCGGGGAGCTGTTTTTT	CAIKVGLGDTGELFF
TRBV15	.	.	TRBJ2-7	TGTGCCACCAGCAGAGAGGGCGGTGGTGGCTACGAGCAGTACTTC	CATSREGGGGYEQYF
TRBV18	.	.	TRBJ1-5	TGTGCCAGCTCACCAAACCGGGACACCAATCAGCCCCAGCATTTT	CASSPNRDTNQPQHF
TRBV12-5	.	few	TRBJ1-1	TGTGCTAGTGGTTTGTCCAGTCGGGGCGTTAACCCCATGAACACTGAAGCTTTCTTT	CASGLSSRGVNPMNTEAFF
TRBV4-2	.	.	TRBJ1-2	TGTGCCAGCAGCCCCAAATCAGTGGCAGCCTTCCCCTCTAACTATGGCTACACCTTC	CASSPKSVAAFPSNYGYTF
TRBV7-3	.	.	TRBJ2-2	TGTGCCAGCAGCCCTGTCGGGAACACCGGTGGGGAGCTGTTTTTT	CASSPVGNTGGELFF
TRBV7-9	TRBD1	.	TRBJ1-2	TGTGCCAGCAGCCAGGGGGAGAACGGCTACACCTTC	CASSQGENGYTF
TRBV6-1	TRBD1	once	TRBJ2-1	TGTGCCAGCCGGGACAGGTTTGGCCCCTACAATGAGCAGTTCTTC	CASRDRFGPYNEQFF
TRBV19	TRBD1	.	TRBJ1-6	TGTGCCAGTAGCGAAAAACAGGGGAGTTCACCCCTCCACTTT	CASSEKQGSSPLHF
TRBV10-2	.	few	TRBJ2-7	TGCGCCAGCAGAGATAGGTTTACCTACGAGCAGTACTTC	CASRDRFTYEQYF
TRBV11-3	.	.	TRBJ2-7	TGTGCCAGCAGCTTAGGTCAGGGGGGCGAGCAGTACTTC	CASSLGQGGEQYF
TRBV29-1	TRBD1	.	TRBJ2-2	TGCAGCGTTGAAGTGGGGGACAGGGGAAGACCCGGGGAGCTGTTTTTT	CSVEVGDRGRPGELFF
TRBV18	.	.	TRBJ1-2	TGTGCCAGCTCACCCACGGGACTCTTGCCCCCTAACTATGGCTACACCTTC	CASSPTGLLPPNYGYTF
TRBV7-6	TRBD1	.	TRBJ2-2	TGTGCCAGCAGCCCCCGGACAGGGACGGGCGGGGAGCTGTTTTTT	CASSPRTGTGGELFF
TRBV29-1	TRBD1	.	TRBJ2-7	TGCAGCGTGGGGACAGGAACCTACGAGCAGTACTTC	CSVGTGTYEQYF
TRBV19	.	.	TRBJ1-1	TGTGCCAGTAGCCTAGGGCCAGGGGTGGGCCACACTGAAGCTTTCTTT	CASSLGPGVGHTEAFF
TRBV15	TRBD2	.	TRBJ2-5	TGTGCCACCAGCAGGGACGCGGGGGGGGAGACCCAGTACTTC	CATSRDAGGETQYF
TRBV6-5	.	.	TRBJ1-3	TGTGCCAGCATCTTAGGGAACACCATATATTTT	CASILGNTIYF
TRBV5-6	.	.	TRBJ2-3	TGTGCCAGCAGTAATTCACGGGTCACAGATACGCAGTATTTT	CASSNSRVTDTQYF
TRBV6-5	TRBD2	.	TRBJ2-5	TGTGCCAGCAGCGCGGGACTAGCGGGAGTGGAGACCCAGTACTTC	CASSAGLAGVETQYF
TRBV19	TRBD2	.	TRBJ2-5	TGTGCCAGTAGTATGACTAGCGGAGGAGAGACCCAGTACTTC	CASSMTSGGETQYF
TRBV11-2	TRBD1	.	TRBJ1-1	TGTGTCAGCAGCTTTTCAGGGGGCTGGGACACTGAAGCTTTCTTT	CVSSFSGGWDTEAFF
TRBV6-5	.	.	TRBJ1-6	TGTGCCAGCAGTTACTCTTGGCAGGGTAATTCACCCCTCCACTTT	CASSYSWQGNSPLHF
TRBV5-4	TRBD2	.	TRBJ2-5	TGTGCCAGCAGCCAAACCAATAGCGGGGGCCAGACCCAGTACTTC	CASSQTNSGGQTQYF